These T cell receptor beta chains were read from a single sample in a study of cytotoxic CD8 clonotypes in ibrutinib-treated CLL. TCRdb keeps only in-frame clones here, not all; method: immunoSEQ multiplex PCR. The data contain roughly 180,000 clones, roughly four fifths of them singletons. This specimen was PBMCs, taken after 24 months of ibrutinib treatment. These receptors originate from a human donor with chronic lymphocytic leukemia. The CDR3 runs from the conserved cysteine through the conserved F or W. D genes are given only for firm matches. A clone size is listed for some rows: how often the clone was seen (once, few, many), or a class if it is expanded.

d_gene: -
abundance: -
j_gene: TRBJ1-6
v_gene: TRBV7-9
CDR3nt: TGTGCCAGCAGCGCAATCACAGGTACTTCGCCCCTCCACTTT
CDR3aa: CASSAITGTSPLHF

d_gene: -
abundance: -
j_gene: TRBJ1-5
v_gene: TRBV6-4
CDR3nt: TGTGCCAGCAGTGTCGGAGGGGGGGATTGCAATCAGCCCCAGCATTTT
CDR3aa: CASSVGGGDCNQPQHF

d_gene: TRBD2
abundance: -
j_gene: TRBJ2-7
v_gene: TRBV7-8
CDR3nt: TGTGCCAGCAGCAAAGGGACTAGCGGTTACGAGCAGTACTTC
CDR3aa: CASSKGTSGYEQYF

d_gene: TRBD2
abundance: -
j_gene: TRBJ2-3
v_gene: TRBV14
CDR3nt: TGTGCCAGCAGCCAACCTGGGGTAGCGGGATTCTCAGATACGCAGTATTTT
CDR3aa: CASSQPGVAGFSDTQYF

d_gene: -
abundance: -
j_gene: TRBJ2-4
v_gene: TRBV28
CDR3nt: TGTGCCAGCAGTCGAGGTGGGAGTGACATTCAGTACTTC
CDR3aa: CASSRGGSDIQYF

d_gene: -
abundance: once
j_gene: TRBJ1-2
v_gene: TRBV6-1
CDR3nt: TGTGCCAGCACGGTGGGGTTGAACTATGGCTACACCTTC
CDR3aa: CASTVGLNYGYTF

d_gene: -
abundance: -
j_gene: TRBJ2-7
v_gene: TRBV5-1
CDR3nt: TGCGCCAGCAGCTCCCCTCCAGGCGAGCAGTACTTC
CDR3aa: CASSSPPGEQYF

d_gene: -
abundance: -
j_gene: TRBJ1-2
v_gene: TRBV25-1
CDR3nt: TGTGCCAGCAGTGCCTTAGGGGGGTTGGATGATGGCTACACCTTC
CDR3aa: CASSALGGLDDGYTF

d_gene: TRBD1
abundance: -
j_gene: TRBJ1-1
v_gene: TRBV5-6
CDR3nt: TGTGCCAGCAGCCGACAGGGATTGAACACTGAAGCTTTCTTT
CDR3aa: CASSRQGLNTEAFF

d_gene: TRBD1
abundance: -
j_gene: TRBJ1-5
v_gene: TRBV13
CDR3nt: TGTGCCAGCAGCGTTCAGGGGGATAGCAATCAGCCCCAGCATTTT
CDR3aa: CASSVQGDSNQPQHF

d_gene: -
abundance: -
j_gene: TRBJ1-1
v_gene: TRBV7-3
CDR3nt: TGTGCCAGCAGCTTATGGGGAGGGCAATACACTGAAGCTTTCTTT
CDR3aa: CASSLWGGQYTEAFF

d_gene: TRBD1
abundance: -
j_gene: TRBJ1-6
v_gene: TRBV4-2
CDR3nt: TGTGCCAGCAGCCGCCGGGACAGGGCGAACCTCCACTTT
CDR3aa: CASSRRDRANLHF

d_gene: -
abundance: -
j_gene: TRBJ2-1
v_gene: TRBV28
CDR3nt: TGTGCCAGCACCCCCGGGACACTGCCTTACAATGAGCAGTTCTTC
CDR3aa: CASTPGTLPYNEQFF

d_gene: -
abundance: -
j_gene: TRBJ2-3
v_gene: TRBV7-2
CDR3nt: TGTGCCAGCAGCTTTCCTGGCATAGATACGCAGTATTTT
CDR3aa: CASSFPGIDTQYF

d_gene: -
abundance: -
j_gene: TRBJ1-4
v_gene: TRBV18
CDR3nt: TGTGCCAGCTCACCGGCGAGCAGCCGTAATGAAAAACTGTTTTTT
CDR3aa: CASSPASSRNEKLFF

d_gene: -
abundance: once
j_gene: TRBJ1-4
v_gene: TRBV7-9
CDR3nt: TGTGCCAGCCCCCAGGGAGGAAATGAAAAACTGTTTTTT
CDR3aa: CASPQGGNEKLFF

d_gene: -
abundance: -
j_gene: TRBJ1-5
v_gene: TRBV19
CDR3nt: TGTGCCAGTCGTCACTTCGGGACACCCAATCAGCCCCAGCATTTT
CDR3aa: CASRHFGTPNQPQHF

d_gene: TRBD1
abundance: once
j_gene: TRBJ2-5
v_gene: TRBV7-9
CDR3nt: TGTGCCAGCAGCTCCGGGACAGGGGGCCAAGAGACCCAGTACTTC
CDR3aa: CASSSGTGGQETQYF

d_gene: TRBD1
abundance: -
j_gene: TRBJ1-2
v_gene: TRBV5-1
CDR3nt: TGCGCCAGCAGCCCGGGACAGGTCGACTATGGCTACACCTTC
CDR3aa: CASSPGQVDYGYTF

d_gene: -
abundance: -
j_gene: TRBJ2-3
v_gene: TRBV18
CDR3nt: TGTGCCAGCTCCAGGGACGGTTACACAGATACGCAGTATTTT
CDR3aa: CASSRDGYTDTQYF

d_gene: -
abundance: -
j_gene: TRBJ2-2
v_gene: TRBV25-1
CDR3nt: TGTGCCAGCAGTACACAGGGGAACACCGGGGAGCTGTTTTTT
CDR3aa: CASSTQGNTGELFF

d_gene: TRBD1
abundance: -
j_gene: TRBJ1-1
v_gene: TRBV7-9
CDR3nt: TGTGCCAGCAGCAGTACAGGGGTCACTGAAGCTTTCTTT
CDR3aa: CASSSTGVTEAFF

d_gene: -
abundance: -
j_gene: TRBJ2-7
v_gene: TRBV2
CDR3nt: TGTGCCAGCAGTGAGGGAGTCAGCTACGAGCAGTACTTC
CDR3aa: CASSEGVSYEQYF

d_gene: -
abundance: -
j_gene: TRBJ2-4
v_gene: TRBV9
CDR3nt: TGTGCCAGCAGCGTGCGGACTGGGGGAGACATTCAGTACTTC
CDR3aa: CASSVRTGGDIQYF

d_gene: TRBD2
abundance: -
j_gene: TRBJ2-1
v_gene: TRBV5-4
CDR3nt: TGTGCCAGCAGCTCTAGGACTAGCGGGGGGACGAGCTCCTACAATGAGCAGTTCTTC
CDR3aa: CASSSRTSGGTSSYNEQFF

d_gene: -
abundance: -
j_gene: TRBJ1-4
v_gene: TRBV25-1
CDR3nt: TGTGCCAGCAGTGAATCAGGGGACCCGCGAGAAAAACTGTTTTTT
CDR3aa: CASSESGDPREKLFF

d_gene: TRBD1
abundance: -
j_gene: TRBJ2-2
v_gene: TRBV6-6
CDR3nt: TGTGCCAGCAGTTATTTAGGGGGCCGGGACACCGGGGAGCTGTTTTTT
CDR3aa: CASSYLGGRDTGELFF

d_gene: TRBD1
abundance: -
j_gene: TRBJ2-1
v_gene: TRBV11-3
CDR3nt: TGTGCCAGCAGCTCTGGGACAGTGAGCTCCTACAATGAGCAGTTCTTC
CDR3aa: CASSSGTVSSYNEQFF

d_gene: -
abundance: -
j_gene: TRBJ2-1
v_gene: TRBV5-1
CDR3nt: TGCGCCAGCAGCTTATACAGTTCGGATGAGCAGTTCTTC
CDR3aa: CASSLYSSDEQFF

d_gene: TRBD1
abundance: -
j_gene: TRBJ1-2
v_gene: TRBV19
CDR3nt: TGTGCCAGTAGTGTCAGATGGACAGGGTCCTATGGCTACACCTTC
CDR3aa: CASSVRWTGSYGYTF

d_gene: -
abundance: few
j_gene: TRBJ2-1
v_gene: TRBV11-2
CDR3nt: TGTGCCAGCAGCTTAGTGAACTCACACAATGAGCAGTTCTTC
CDR3aa: CASSLVNSHNEQFF

d_gene: TRBD1
abundance: -
j_gene: TRBJ1-2
v_gene: TRBV19
CDR3nt: TGTGCCAGTAGTACAACGGGACAGGGGCGCCTCTATGGCTACACCTTC
CDR3aa: CASSTTGQGRLYGYTF

d_gene: -
abundance: -
j_gene: TRBJ1-5
v_gene: TRBV7-2
CDR3nt: TGTGCCAGCAGCTTTTCGGGGGGCGGCAATCAGCCCCAGCATTTT
CDR3aa: CASSFSGGGNQPQHF

d_gene: TRBD2
abundance: few
j_gene: TRBJ2-1
v_gene: TRBV9
CDR3nt: TGTGCCAGCAGCGTAAGCGGGAGTACCTATGAGCAGTTCTTC
CDR3aa: CASSVSGSTYEQFF

d_gene: -
abundance: -
j_gene: TRBJ2-3
v_gene: TRBV5-1
CDR3nt: TGCGCCAGCAGCCCCATGGACACAGATACGCAGTATTTT
CDR3aa: CASSPMDTDTQYF

d_gene: -
abundance: -
j_gene: TRBJ2-7
v_gene: TRBV5-6
CDR3nt: TGTGCCAGCAGCTTGGGACCGAACTACGAGCAGTACTTC
CDR3aa: CASSLGPNYEQYF

d_gene: TRBD1
abundance: -
j_gene: TRBJ1-4
v_gene: TRBV4-3
CDR3nt: TGCGCCAGCAGCCAAGGCCGACGCGGTGGACAGGGGAGCTCAAAACTGTTTTTT
CDR3aa: CASSQGRRGGQGSSKLFF

d_gene: -
abundance: -
j_gene: TRBJ2-3
v_gene: TRBV7-3
CDR3nt: TGTGCCAGCAGCTTAATGTCTAGGTCCACAGATACGCAGTATTTT
CDR3aa: CASSLMSRSTDTQYF

d_gene: -
abundance: -
j_gene: TRBJ2-1
v_gene: TRBV20-1
CDR3nt: TGCAGTCCGAGTTGGAATGAGCAGTTCTTC
CDR3aa: CSPSWNEQFF

d_gene: TRBD1
abundance: -
j_gene: TRBJ2-7
v_gene: TRBV29-1
CDR3nt: TGCAGCGCCGGGACAGGGGGCGGCGAGCAGTACTTC
CDR3aa: CSAGTGGGEQYF

d_gene: TRBD1
abundance: -
j_gene: TRBJ1-1
v_gene: TRBV5-1
CDR3nt: TGCGCCAGCAGCCGAGACAGGGGGACCACTGAAGCTTTCTTT
CDR3aa: CASSRDRGTTEAFF

d_gene: -
abundance: -
j_gene: TRBJ1-5
v_gene: TRBV5-1
CDR3nt: TGCGCCAGCAGCTCCCAAGGGGACGTTAGCAATCAGCCCCAGCATTTT
CDR3aa: CASSSQGDVSNQPQHF

d_gene: -
abundance: -
j_gene: TRBJ2-7
v_gene: TRBV5-1
CDR3nt: TGCGCCAGCAGCCCTGCGATGGGGTTCTACGAGCAGTACTTC
CDR3aa: CASSPAMGFYEQYF

d_gene: -
abundance: -
j_gene: TRBJ1-5
v_gene: TRBV15
CDR3nt: TGTGCCACCAGCTATGGGGAGCCCAATCAGCCCCAGCATTTT
CDR3aa: CATSYGEPNQPQHF

d_gene: TRBD1
abundance: -
j_gene: TRBJ1-2
v_gene: TRBV9
CDR3nt: TGTGCCAGCAGCGAGCCCGTGGACAGGGCTAACTATGGCTACACCTTC
CDR3aa: CASSEPVDRANYGYTF

d_gene: -
abundance: -
j_gene: TRBJ2-4
v_gene: TRBV5-1
CDR3nt: TGCGCCAGCAGCTTGAGGCAGGGAGATGCCAAAAACATTCAGTACTTC
CDR3aa: CASSLRQGDAKNIQYF

d_gene: -
abundance: -
j_gene: TRBJ1-3
v_gene: TRBV7-2
CDR3nt: TGTGCCAGCAGCTTCCAGGGTCTGGACTCTGGAAACACCATATATTTT
CDR3aa: CASSFQGLDSGNTIYF

d_gene: TRBD1
abundance: -
j_gene: TRBJ1-5
v_gene: TRBV28
CDR3nt: TGTGCCAGCATCCAGCCGGACAGGGTAAGTCTGCAGCCCCAGCATTTT
CDR3aa: CASIQPDRVSLQPQHF

d_gene: -
abundance: -
j_gene: TRBJ2-1
v_gene: TRBV11-2
CDR3nt: TGTGCCAGCAGCTCAGTACAGGGATCCGGTGAGCAGTTCTTC
CDR3aa: CASSSVQGSGEQFF

d_gene: -
abundance: -
j_gene: TRBJ2-5
v_gene: TRBV19
CDR3nt: TGTGCCAGTAGTGACACAGGGACCCAAGAGACCCAGTACTTC
CDR3aa: CASSDTGTQETQYF

d_gene: -
abundance: few
j_gene: TRBJ2-7
v_gene: TRBV14
CDR3nt: TGTGCCAGCAGCCAAGACATTAGGCTTTCCTACGAGCAGTACTTC
CDR3aa: CASSQDIRLSYEQYF

d_gene: -
abundance: -
j_gene: TRBJ2-7
v_gene: TRBV27
CDR3nt: TGTGCCAGCAGCCCGGGAATCTCCTACGAGCAGTACTTC
CDR3aa: CASSPGISYEQYF

d_gene: -
abundance: -
j_gene: TRBJ1-5
v_gene: TRBV6-5
CDR3nt: TGTGCCAGCACCCCCACAGGGCGTCAGCCCCAGCATTTT
CDR3aa: CASTPTGRQPQHF

d_gene: -
abundance: -
j_gene: TRBJ2-1
v_gene: TRBV18
CDR3nt: TGTGCCAGCTCACCACTGCCCCCCCAGCGAGCCTACAATGAGCAGTTCTTC
CDR3aa: CASSPLPPQRAYNEQFF

d_gene: -
abundance: -
j_gene: TRBJ1-3
v_gene: TRBV18
CDR3nt: TGTGCCAGCTCCTTGGACAGCTCTGGAAACACCATATATTTT
CDR3aa: CASSLDSSGNTIYF

d_gene: -
abundance: few
j_gene: TRBJ1-2
v_gene: TRBV28
CDR3nt: TGTGCCAGCAGCTCCCCCTCACCGGGGGCGTTCGATAAATATGGCTACACCTTC
CDR3aa: CASSSPSPGAFDKYGYTF

d_gene: TRBD1
abundance: -
j_gene: TRBJ2-6
v_gene: TRBV18
CDR3nt: TGTGCCAGCTCACCTACAGGGGCTGGGGCCAACGTCCTGACTTTC
CDR3aa: CASSPTGAGANVLTF